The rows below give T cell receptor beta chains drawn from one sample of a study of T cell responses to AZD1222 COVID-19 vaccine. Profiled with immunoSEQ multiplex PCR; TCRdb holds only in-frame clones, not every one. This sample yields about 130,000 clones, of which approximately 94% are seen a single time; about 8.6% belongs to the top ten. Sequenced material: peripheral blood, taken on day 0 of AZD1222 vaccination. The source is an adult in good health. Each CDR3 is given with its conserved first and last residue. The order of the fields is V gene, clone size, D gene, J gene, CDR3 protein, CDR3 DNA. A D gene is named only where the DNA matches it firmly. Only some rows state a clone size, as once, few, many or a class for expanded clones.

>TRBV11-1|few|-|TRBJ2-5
CASSLNVGPIETQYF
TGTGCCAGCAGCCTCAATGTAGGACCGATAGAGACCCAGTACTTC
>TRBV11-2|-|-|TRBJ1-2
CASSPNRDHRYDGYTF
TGTGCCAGCAGCCCTAACCGGGACCACCGGTATGATGGCTACACCTTC
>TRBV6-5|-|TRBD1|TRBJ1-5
CASSKTGEGNQPQHF
TGTGCCAGCAGTAAAACAGGGGAGGGTAATCAGCCCCAGCATTTT
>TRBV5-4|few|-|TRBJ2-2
CASSEGWSGELFF
TGTGCCAGCAGCGAAGGGTGGTCCGGGGAGCTGTTTTTT
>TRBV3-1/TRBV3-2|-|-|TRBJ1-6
CASSRGLYNSPLHF
TGTGCCAGCAGCCGAGGGTTGTATAATTCACCCCTCCACTTT
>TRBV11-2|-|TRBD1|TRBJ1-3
CASSSDRGSGNTIYF
TGTGCCAGCAGCTCGGACAGGGGCTCTGGAAACACCATATATTTT
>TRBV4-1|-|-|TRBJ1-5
CASSQEGGMHSNQPQHF
TGCGCCAGCAGCCAAGAAGGTGGGATGCATAGCAATCAGCCCCAGCATTTT
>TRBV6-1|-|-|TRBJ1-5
CASSEWQGNYQPQHF
TGTGCCAGCAGTGAATGGCAGGGGAATTATCAGCCCCAGCATTTT
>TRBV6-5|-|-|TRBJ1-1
CASRRTTRMNTEAFF
TGTGCCAGCAGGCGGACTACAAGGATGAACACTGAAGCTTTCTTT
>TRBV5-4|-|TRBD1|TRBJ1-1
CASSSGQGRSRNTEAFF
TGTGCCAGCAGCTCCGGACAGGGAAGGAGCAGGAACACTGAAGCTTTCTTT
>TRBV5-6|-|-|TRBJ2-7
CASSLWASGEQYF
TGTGCCAGCAGCTTATGGGCATCGGGGGAGCAGTACTTC
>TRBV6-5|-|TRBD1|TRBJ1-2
CASSSPGGAGTF
TGTGCCAGCAGCTCTCCAGGGGGCGCGGGTACCTTC
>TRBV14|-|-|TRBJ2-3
CASSQGAFPDTQYF
TGTGCCAGCAGCCAGGGGGCATTCCCAGATACGCAGTATTTT
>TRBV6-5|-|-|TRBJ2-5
CASSFSLRQETQYF
TGTGCCAGCAGTTTTTCGCTACGTCAAGAGACCCAGTACTTC
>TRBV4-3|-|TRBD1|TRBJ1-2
CASSFSGTGVGYTF
TGCGCCAGCAGCTTCTCCGGGACAGGGGTTGGCTACACCTTC
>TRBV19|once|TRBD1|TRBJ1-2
CALRIGTADGGYTF
TGTGCCTTACGAATCGGGACAGCGGATGGTGGCTACACCTTC
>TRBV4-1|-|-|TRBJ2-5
CASSQGPSRRGRERPYF
TGCGCCAGCAGCCAAGGCCCGTCTCGCAGGGGTCGAGAGAGACCTTACTTC
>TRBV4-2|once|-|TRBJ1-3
CASSQEVGPLSGNTIYF
TGTGCCAGCAGCCAAGAGGTGGGACCCCTCTCTGGAAACACCATATATTTT
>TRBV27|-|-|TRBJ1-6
CASSFFSYNSPLHF
TGTGCCAGCAGTTTTTTCTCTTATAATTCACCCCTCCACTTT
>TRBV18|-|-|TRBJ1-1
CASSPGRSTEAFF
TGTGCCAGCTCACCAGGGAGGTCGACTGAAGCTTTCTTT
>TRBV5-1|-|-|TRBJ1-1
CASSYGEGWRNTEAFF
TGCGCCAGCAGCTACGGGGAGGGATGGAGGAACACTGAAGCTTTCTTT
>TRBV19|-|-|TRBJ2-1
CASSIPGIYNEQFF
TGTGCCAGTAGTATCCCGGGGATCTACAATGAGCAGTTCTTC
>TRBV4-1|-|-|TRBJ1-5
CASSQEGQGRSQPQHF
TGCGCCAGCAGCCAAGAGGGGCAGGGTAGGAGTCAGCCCCAGCATTTT
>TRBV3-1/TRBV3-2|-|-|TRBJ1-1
CASSQAGTATEAFF
TGTGCCAGCAGCCAAGCTGGGACCGCGACTGAAGCTTTCTTT
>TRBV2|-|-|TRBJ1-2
CASRKQGGSGYTF
TGTGCCAGCAGGAAACAGGGCGGGAGTGGCTACACCTTC
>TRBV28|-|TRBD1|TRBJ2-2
CASSFSGQGNTGELFF
TGTGCCAGCAGTTTTTCGGGACAGGGGAACACCGGGGAGCTGTTTTTT
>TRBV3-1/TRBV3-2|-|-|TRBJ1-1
CASTRGGMNTEAFF
TGTGCCAGCACCAGAGGAGGTATGAACACTGAAGCTTTCTTT
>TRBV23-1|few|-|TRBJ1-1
CASSGTGVSEAFF
TGCGCCAGCAGTGGGACCGGGGTTTCTGAAGCTTTCTTT
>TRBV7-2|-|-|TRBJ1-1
CASSKMMNTEAFF
TGTGCCAGCAGTAAGATGATGAACACTGAAGCTTTCTTT
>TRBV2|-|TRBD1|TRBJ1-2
CASSEVGQVYF
TGTGCCAGCAGTGAAGTGGGACAGGTCTACTTC
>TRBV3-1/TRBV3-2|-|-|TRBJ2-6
CASSQGTWGRTLSGANVLTF
TGTGCCAGCAGCCAAGGGACTTGGGGCAGGACCCTCTCTGGGGCCAACGTCCTGACTTTC
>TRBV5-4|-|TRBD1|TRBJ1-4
CASSQGGPGLTNEKLFF
TGTGCCAGCAGCCAGGGGGGTCCTGGGTTAACTAATGAAAAACTGTTTTTT
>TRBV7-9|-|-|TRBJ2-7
CASSSSPLDLGLGGYEQYF
TGTGCCAGCAGCTCTAGTCCTTTAGACTTGGGGTTAGGAGGCTACGAGCAGTACTTC
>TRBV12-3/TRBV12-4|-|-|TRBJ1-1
CASSSPGFTEAFF
TGTGCCAGCAGTTCCCCAGGGTTCACTGAAGCTTTCTTT
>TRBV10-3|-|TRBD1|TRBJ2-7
CAIQGPSYEQYF
TGTGCCATACAGGGGCCCTCCTACGAGCAGTACTTC
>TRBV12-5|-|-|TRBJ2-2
CASAGWGRGTGELFF
TGTGCTAGTGCGGGGTGGGGGCGTGGCACCGGGGAGCTGTTTTTT
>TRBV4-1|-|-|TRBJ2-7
CASRPGSKGPYEQYF
TGCGCCAGCAGACCAGGGAGCAAAGGGCCCTACGAGCAGTACTTC
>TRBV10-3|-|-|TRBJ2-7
CAISGFYEQYF
TGTGCCATCAGTGGGTTCTACGAGCAGTACTTC
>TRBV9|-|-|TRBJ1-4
CASSEDGVEKLFF
TGTGCCAGCAGTGAGGACGGCGTCGAAAAACTGTTTTTT
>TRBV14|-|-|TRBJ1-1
CASSLLGANTEAFF
TGTGCCAGCAGCCTTCTAGGTGCCAACACTGAAGCTTTCTTT
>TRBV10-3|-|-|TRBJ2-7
CAIQDGAGSYEQYF
TGTGCCATCCAAGACGGGGCAGGATCCTACGAGCAGTACTTC
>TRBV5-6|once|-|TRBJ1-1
CASSLVAYPEAFF
TGTGCCAGCAGCTTAGTGGCATATCCCGAAGCTTTCTTT
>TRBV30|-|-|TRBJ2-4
CAWRGGSEWGNIQYF
TGTGCCTGGAGGGGGGGCTCCGAGTGGGGAAACATTCAGTACTTC
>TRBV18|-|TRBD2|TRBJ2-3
CASSRRTSGGNTDTQYF
TGTGCCAGCTCACGCCGGACTAGCGGGGGGAACACAGATACGCAGTATTTT
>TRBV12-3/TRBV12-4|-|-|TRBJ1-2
CASSFEGGYGYTF
TGTGCCAGCAGTTTTGAGGGTGGCTATGGCTACACCTTC
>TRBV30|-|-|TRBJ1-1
CAWSVRSAGEAFF
TGTGCCTGGAGTGTACGGTCGGCGGGAGAAGCTTTCTTT